This T cell receptor beta chain was found in a study of monozygotic twins with inflammatory bowel disease. Notes on the study in general: Any single strong signal or clonotype tied to IBD lacked support.

Concerning this clonotype: Its antigen is as yet unknown.

The CDR3 covers 15 residues. Germline lookup yields CDR1 SGHNT and CDR2 YYREEE (reference sequence). The UMIs contained a 6-nucleotide sample barcode. They were added by template switching during cDNA synthesis. Two nested PCRs, roughly 16 and 10 cycles, amplified TCRalpha and TCRbeta cDNA. TCRdb re-called the 5' RACE reads, yielding one record per CDR3 amino acid sequence without DNA. Across 300,000 to 450,000 distinct CDR3 sequences, the top ten clones capture 2% to 3% of the sample. The clonotype comes from a human donor with ulcerative colitis or Crohn's disease, or a healthy co-twin of an affected twin (not recorded which). Input material: blood. The V gene is TRBV5-4, the J gene TRBJ2-7; TCRdb returns TRBD1, unconfirmable since there is no DNA. CDR3: CASSPPGTGFVEQYF.